A single sample gave rise to the 7 T cell receptor beta chains below, sequenced in a study of regulatory T cells in long-lasting Graves disease. With iRepertoire HTBI primers and Arm-PCR of CDR3 regions, TCR beta libraries were built. TCRdb called the multiplex PCR reads again in MiXCR, with one record for every CDR3 protein. The top ten hold over 15% of the sample, which has approximately 350,000 distinct CDR3 sequences, 12% seen once. The sample's time point: newly diagnosed GD, antithyroid drugs for less than 3 months. TCR sequences were obtained from RNA taken from PBMCs. A further study also used this sample, focusing on T cells in Graves' hyperthyroidism and ophthalmopathy.

Material: peripheral blood mononuclear cells (PBMCs), obtained at new diagnosis, from a patient treated with antithyroid drugs. The source of these receptors is a woman aged 18-29 years with Graves disease.

In this sample, this clonotype turned up many times. CDR3 sequence (DNA): TGTGCCAGCAGTATAAACTTCGGCCCTAACACTGAAGCTTTCTTT. Translating it yields CASSINFGPNTEAFF. The chain uses TRBV12-3 or TRBV12-4 and TRBJ1-1; D is ambiguous. Trimming took off 5 bases at V and 2 bases at J, with 15 bases between the two ends. The CDR3 length is 15 residues.

This clonotype came up many times. The rearrangement joins TRBV6-1 to TRBJ2-3, with 13 bases that match TRBD2. Germline CDR1 is MNHNS and CDR2 is SASEGT. V shed 1 base, J shed 5 bases, and the junction held 6 bases outside the gene matches. The CDR3 is 17 residues long. The chain's CDR3 is CASSEGRTSGGQDTQYF. The CDR3 DNA is TGTGCCAGCAGTGAAGGACGGACTAGCGGGGGCCAAGATACGCAGTATTTT.

This clonotype was detected many times. The chain uses TRBV20-1 and TRBJ1-1; the match to TRBD1 covers 9 bases. The junction had 9 bases not matched to a gene; V was cut back by 1 base and J by 0 bases. The V gene's germline CDR1 is DFQATT and CDR2 SNEGSKA (reference sequence). This CDR3 is 17 amino acids long. CDR3 sequence (DNA): TGCAGTGCTAGAGGGACAGGGGAACGGGGGTTGAACACTGAAGCTTTCTTT. Protein sequence: CSARGTGERGLNTEAFF.

This clonotype was recorded many times. This chain's CDR3 is CASSQTLEASETQYF. The CDR3 DNA follows: TGTGCCAGCAGCCAGACGTTAGAGGCTTCAGAGACCCAGTACTTC. This chain uses TRBV4-2 with TRBJ2-5; D remains unclear. The CDR3 has 15 residues. Trimming removed 3 bases from V and 4 bases from J, with 15 bases in between. Germline assignment: CDR1 LGHNA and CDR2 YNFKEQ.

The chain has TRBV6-1 and TRBJ1-1; D is unclear. V dropped 10 bases and J dropped 1 base, with 13 bases sitting between them. CDR1 is MNHNS and CDR2 is SASEGT in the germline V gene. The length of the CDR3 is 13 residues. CDR3 loop: CAINARQNTEAFF. In DNA, the CDR3 is TGTGCCATCAACGCCCGACAGAACACTGAAGCTTTCTTT.

This clonotype was detected a few times. The chain employs TRBV20-1 and TRBJ2-7; D unresolved. The CDR3 consists of 12 residues. The V gene's germline CDR1 is DFQATT and CDR2 SNEGSKA (reference sequence). Trimming stripped 1 base from V and 5 bases from J, with 9 bases between. The CDR3 DNA reads TGCAGTGCTAGAGTCTTGGCAGACGAGCAGTACTTC. It specifies CSARVLADEQYF.

This clonotype was seen more than once but under ten times. V is TRBV20-1 and J is TRBJ1-2; no clear D gene. This CDR3 comprises 15 residues. Trimming cost V 1 base and J 5 bases, with 17 bases left between them. Per the germline V gene, CDR1 is DFQATT and CDR2 is SNEGSKA (reference sequence). The DNA of the CDR3 is TGCAGTGCTAGAGCGGGCAGGCCCCTCTTGTATGGCTACACCTTC. It is translated as CSARAGRPLLYGYTF.